The 20 T cell receptor beta chains below were found in one sample sequenced in a study of T cell responses to AZD1222 COVID-19 vaccine. Using immunoSEQ multiplex PCR, the repertoire was profiled, and TCRdb retains in-frame clones only, with some absent. The data contain about 130,000 clones, nearly 90% of them singletons. Source: peripheral blood, taken 28 days after the second AZD1222 dose. The receptors here all came from an adult who received the AZD1222 COVID-19 vaccine.

CDR3 bases: TGTGCCAGCAGCTCACAAGCCCCAGGGGCTTTCTTT. This codes for CASSSQAPGAFF. The rearrangement uses TRBV3-1 (or the pseudogene TRBV3-2) and TRBJ1-1; D possibly corresponds to TRBD1 (5 bases). Looked up from germline, CDR1 is LGHDT and CDR2 is YNNKEL (reference sequence). This CDR3 is 12 amino acids long. V was shortened by 5 bases and J by 11 bases, with 15 bases between the two germline ends.

The chain links TRBV4-2 to TRBJ1-3; D perhaps matches TRBD1 (5 bases). V was trimmed by 0 bases and J by 7 bases, leaving 10 bases between them. The CDR3 has 14 amino acids. Germline lookup yields CDR1 LGHNA and CDR2 YNFKEQ. CDR3 coding DNA: TGTGCCAGCAGCCAAGATCTGGGGCGGAACACCATATATTTT. It specifies CASSQDLGRNTIYF.

The chain has TRBV5-4 and TRBJ1-5; TRBD1 matches at 7 bases. The V gene's germline CDR1 is SGHNT and CDR2 YYREEE (reference sequence). V gave up 2 bases and J gave up 5 bases; unmatched junction bases: 7. This CDR3 spans 15 amino acids. For the CDR3, the DNA is TGTGCCAGCAGCTTAGGGACAGACAATGATCAGCCCCAGCATTTT. This sequence encodes CASSLGTDNDQPQHF.

A few counts support this clone. The rearrangement links TRBV5-4 to TRBJ1-1, with TRBD1 matching over 7 bases. Germline V gives CDR1 SGHNT, CDR2 YYREEE (reference sequence). V lost 2 bases, J lost 0 bases, and 1 base stayed unmatched. The CDR3 sequence is 14 residues long. In DNA, the CDR3 is TGTGCCAGCAGCTTAGGGGGCGTGAACACTGAAGCTTTCTTT. It encodes CASSLGGVNTEAFF. The full variable domain, rest sourced from reference TRBV5-4 and TRBJ1-1, is ETGVTQSPTHLIKTRGQQVTLRCSSQSGHNTVSWYQQALGQGPQFIFQYYREEENGRGNFPPRFSGLQFPNYSSELNVNALELDDSALYLCASSLGGVNTEAFFGQGTRLTVV.

The chain couples TRBV23-1 to TRBJ1-5, with no clear D. TRBV23-1 is recorded as an ORF, its role being uncertain. CDR3 length: 16 amino acids. V lost 0 bases to trimming and J lost 0 bases, with 9 bases between them. CDR3 coding DNA: TGCGCCAGCAGTCAATCCCCACCGTTTAGCAATCAGCCCCAGCATTTT. Its translation is CASSQSPPFSNQPQHF.

By share, this clone ranks as medium-sized. This chain uses TRBV30 with TRBJ2-2; D gene unclear. CDR3 length equals 13 residues. Between the trimmed V and J ends, which lost 3 bases and 3 bases, there was a span of 8 bases. CDR1 and CDR2 (germline): GTSNPN, SVGIG (reference sequence). The CDR3 coding sequence is TGTGCCTGGAGCCCCGGACACACCGGGGAGCTGTTTTTT. Its translation: CAWSPGHTGELFF.

V usage is TRBV5-1 and J usage is TRBJ2-3; 9 nucleotides match TRBD1. V lost 4 bases, J lost 3 bases, and 9 bases stayed unmatched. This CDR3 contains 16 residues. Germline loops: CDR1 SGHRS, CDR2 YFSETQ. The CDR3 protein is CASSTGTGMTTDTQYF. CDR3 nucleotides: TGCGCCAGCAGCACGGGGACAGGGATGACGACAGATACGCAGTATTTT.

The chain combines TRBV3-1 (or the pseudogene TRBV3-2) with TRBJ2-5; the match to TRBD1 covers 9 bases. This CDR3 comprises 14 residues. The V and J ends lost 5 bases and 5 bases, in that order; junction bases with no gene match: 6. CDR1 and CDR2 (germline): LGHDT, YNNKEL (reference sequence). CDR3 loop: CASSSWTGEETQYF. CDR3 nucleotide sequence: TGTGCCAGCAGCTCCTGGACAGGGGAGGAGACCCAGTACTTC.

The chain uses TRBV5-1 and TRBJ2-4; D remains unclear. The CDR3 covers 15 residues. V lost 4 bases, J lost 8 bases, and 19 bases lay in between. Germline CDR1 is SGHRS and CDR2 is YFSETQ. CDR3 in amino acids: CASSPYGSSSDIQYF. In DNA, the CDR3 is TGCGCCAGCAGCCCCTACGGGTCGTCGTCGGACATTCAGTACTTC.

By share of the sample, this clone is medium-sized. The chain is built from TRBV5-4 and TRBJ1-3, with D hard to call. From germline, CDR1 is SGHNT and CDR2 YYREEE (reference sequence). Trimming stripped 10 bases from V and 2 bases from J, with 7 bases between. The CDR3 has 11 amino acids. The chain's CDR3 is CAVGTGNTIYF. DNA of the CDR3: TGTGCCGTAGGGACTGGAAACACCATATATTTT.

The chain carries TRBV11-2 and TRBJ1-1; unclear D gene. CDR3 size: 14 residues. V dropped 2 bases and J dropped 4 bases, with 11 bases sitting between them. CDR1 is SGHAT and CDR2 is FQNNGV in the germline V gene. The chain's CDR3 is CASSLTQVVTEAFF. CDR3 nucleotides: TGTGCCAGCAGCTTAACGCAGGTTGTCACTGAAGCTTTCTTT.

The rearrangement links TRBV7-9 to TRBJ1-5; the D gene is possibly TRBD1 (6 bases). CDR1 is SEHNR and CDR2 is FQNEAQ in the germline V gene (reference sequence). The length of the CDR3 is 14 residues. Between the trimmed V and J ends, which lost 3 bases and 3 bases, there was a span of 9 bases. CDR3 protein: CASSFGQLNQPQHF. The CDR3, as DNA: TGTGCCAGCAGCTTCGGACAGCTCAATCAGCCCCAGCATTTT.

The chain uses TRBV9 and TRBJ1-3; D remains unclear. CDR3 length: 13 residues. In germline, CDR1 is SGDLS, CDR2 YYNGEE. Deletions cut 0 bases from V and 2 bases from J, with 3 bases between. Written as DNA, the CDR3 is TGTGCCAGCAGCGTAGGGACTGGAAACACCATATATTTT. It is translated as CASSVGTGNTIYF.

The V gene is TRBV19, the J gene TRBJ1-2; D uncertain. CDR3 length: 13 residues. Deletions cut 6 bases from V and 7 bases from J, with 15 bases between. Germline V lookup: CDR1 LNHDA, CDR2 SQIVND (reference sequence). The CDR3 sequence: CASRLSEVSGYTF. CDR3 in DNA: TGTGCCAGTAGACTCTCGGAGGTTAGTGGCTACACCTTC.

The chain employs TRBV6-5 and TRBJ2-5; D gene unclear. Per germline, CDR1 MNHEY and CDR2 SVGAGI. The CDR3 is 14 residues long. With 7 bases removed from V and 1 base from J, the gap between germline ends came to 13 bases. The CDR3 here is CASTPLGTQETQYF. The CDR3 DNA sequence: TGTGCCAGCACCCCACTCGGCACCCAAGAGACCCAGTACTTC.

The CDR3 coding sequence is TGTGCCAGCAGCGAGAGACTAGTAGAGCAGTATTTT. Protein sequence: CASSERLVEQYF. The chain employs TRBV7-2 and TRBJ2-3; tentative D call: TRBD2 (6 bases). Looked up from germline, CDR1 is SGHTA and CDR2 is FQGNSA. This CDR3 is built from 12 residues. The V gene lost 5 bases and the J gene lost 11 bases, with 14 bases spanning the gap.

This clone came up once. This rearrangement joins TRBV12-3 or TRBV12-4 to TRBJ1-1; no clear D. Between the trimmed V and J ends, which lost 3 bases and 5 bases, there was a span of 7 bases. This CDR3 contains 12 residues. CDR3 sequence (DNA): TGTGCCAGCAGTTTTCTAGAGACTGAAGCTTTCTTT. It translates to CASSFLETEAFF.

This chain links TRBV10-1 with TRBJ2-2; D gene ambiguous. The CDR3 has 15 residues. V shed 1 base and J shed 5 bases, with 11 bases lying between them. CDR1 and CDR2 from the germline V gene are WNHNN and SYGVQD (reference sequence). CDR3 sequence reads: CASSEFRGPTGELFF. CDR3 DNA: TGCGCCAGCAGTGAGTTCCGTGGCCCGACCGGGGAGCTGTTTTTT.

This clone was recorded a few times. This sequence joins TRBV6-5 and TRBJ1-5, with D uncertain. The V gene lost 6 bases and the J gene lost 0 bases, with 9 bases spanning the gap. CDR1 and CDR2 from the germline V gene are MNHEY and SVGAGI. This CDR3 spans 14 amino acids. CDR3 coding DNA: TGTGCCAGCAGGCGGCTGAATAGCAATCAGCCCCAGCATTTT. Translated: CASRRLNSNQPQHF.

The V call is TRBV5-1, the J call TRBJ1-1; D is unclear. Trimming left V 0 bases short and J 4 bases short, with 13 bases between. From germline, CDR1 is SGHRS and CDR2 YFSETQ. The CDR3 runs to 15 residues. CDR3 amino acids: CASSLGGVEGTEAFF. Written as DNA, the CDR3 is TGCGCCAGCAGCTTGGGTGGAGTGGAAGGCACTGAAGCTTTCTTT.